This T cell receptor beta chain was captured by sequencing in a study of T cells after yellow fever vaccination. Study-wide context: SMART-Seq v4 Ultra Low Input served to prepare low-cell-number fractions.

This clonotype was seen repeatedly, ten times or more. CDR1 and CDR2 (germline): SGHRS, YFSETQ. The CDR3 runs 16 residues. Trimming pared 1 base from V and 1 base from J, leaving 13 bases between. Conversion of TCR transcripts into cDNA relied on 5'RACE template switching, which added a universal primer site and UMIs. TCRdb passed the 5' RACE reads through MiXCR, listing each CDR3 protein once. The sample carries some 300,000 distinct CDR3 sequences, around 10% recorded once. The specimen was CD4+ T cells sorted from PBMCs, collected 45 days after the yellow fever booster vaccination. The source is a man aged 18 to 30 who received the YFV17D yellow fever vaccine. This sequence joins TRBV5-1 and TRBJ2-3; D gene unclear. The CDR3 nucleotides are TGCGCCAGCAGCTTGATCCCCCCCTCCCGCACAGATACGCAGTATTTT. Translated, it gives CASSLIPPSRTDTQYF.